The rows below give T cell receptor beta chains drawn from one sample of a study of regulatory T cells in long-lasting Graves disease. TCRdb redid the calling of the multiplex PCR reads with MiXCR, one entry per CDR3 protein. The sample lists approximately 400,000 distinct CDR3 sequences; around 24% were seen once. The sample in question was peripheral blood mononuclear cells (PBMCs), obtained when the disease was refractory, from a patient treated with antithyroid drugs. The source of these receptors is a female donor with Graves disease. The CDR3 runs from the conserved cysteine through the conserved F or W. A D gene is named only where the DNA matches it firmly. Only some rows state a clone size, as once, few, many or a class for expanded clones.

d_gene: -; v_gene: TRBV28; abundance: -; j_gene: TRBJ1-3; CDR3aa: CATLISSGNTIYF; CDR3nt: TGTGCCACCCTTATCAGCTCTGGAAACACCATATATTTT
d_gene: -; v_gene: TRBV15; abundance: -; j_gene: TRBJ2-3; CDR3aa: CATSPFLNLGVADTQYF; CDR3nt: TGTGCCACCAGCCCTTTTTTAAACCTCGGGGTCGCAGATACGCAGTATTTT
d_gene: TRBD2; v_gene: TRBV7-9; abundance: few; j_gene: TRBJ2-7; CDR3aa: CASSETTSGPYEQYF; CDR3nt: TGTGCCAGCAGTGAGACGACTAGCGGCCCCTACGAGCAGTACTTC
d_gene: -; v_gene: TRBV12-3/TRBV12-4; abundance: -; j_gene: TRBJ2-5; CDR3aa: CASQLGPGYQETQYF; CDR3nt: TGTGCCAGCCAGCTCGGTCCGGGTTACCAAGAGACCCAGTACTTC
d_gene: TRBD1; v_gene: TRBV5-1; abundance: many; j_gene: TRBJ2-7; CDR3aa: CASSPKQGALNEQYF; CDR3nt: TGCGCCAGCAGCCCCAAACAGGGGGCTTTAAACGAGCAGTACTTC
d_gene: -; v_gene: TRBV7-9; abundance: -; j_gene: TRBJ1-1; CDR3aa: CASSLYSGPGWFMPEAFF; CDR3nt: TGTGCCAGCAGCTTGTATTCCGGTCCTGGGTGGTTTATGCCTGAAGCTTTCTTT
d_gene: -; v_gene: TRBV12-3/TRBV12-4; abundance: -; j_gene: TRBJ1-4; CDR3aa: CASGFSRLATNEKLFF; CDR3nt: TGTGCCAGCGGCTTTTCCAGGCTTGCAACTAATGAAAAACTGTTTTTT
d_gene: -; v_gene: TRBV11-1; abundance: -; j_gene: TRBJ1-1; CDR3aa: CASSSPRQGITEAFF; CDR3nt: TGTGCCAGCAGCTCCCCCCGCCAGGGGATCACTGAAGCTTTCTTT
d_gene: TRBD1; v_gene: TRBV27; abundance: many; j_gene: TRBJ2-5; CDR3aa: CASSPYRGQETQYF; CDR3nt: TGTGCCAGCAGTCCGTACAGGGGGCAGGAGACCCAGTACTTC
d_gene: TRBD2; v_gene: TRBV6-1; abundance: -; j_gene: TRBJ2-5; CDR3aa: CASSRGLAGAKGTQYF; CDR3nt: TGTGCCAGCAGTCGAGGACTAGCGGGGGCTAAAGGGACCCAGTACTTC
d_gene: -; v_gene: TRBV11-2; abundance: many; j_gene: TRBJ1-6; CDR3aa: CASSLVGEYNSPLHF; CDR3nt: TGTGCCAGCAGCTTAGTGGGGGAATATAATTCACCCCTCCACTTT
d_gene: TRBD2; v_gene: TRBV15; abundance: many; j_gene: TRBJ2-5; CDR3aa: CATSRPGLAGSETQYF; CDR3nt: TGTGCCACCAGCAGGCCGGGACTAGCGGGATCAGAGACCCAGTACTTC
d_gene: -; v_gene: TRBV18; abundance: -; j_gene: TRBJ2-5; CDR3aa: CASSPPAGAVETQYF; CDR3nt: TGTGCCAGCTCACCACCGGCAGGGGCAGTAGAGACCCAGTACTTC
d_gene: TRBD1; v_gene: TRBV7-8; abundance: many; j_gene: TRBJ1-2; CDR3aa: CASSPKGDLTGVQGYTF; CDR3nt: TGTGCCAGCAGCCCCAAAGGCGATCTGACAGGGGTTCAGGGCTACACCTTC
d_gene: -; v_gene: TRBV10-3; abundance: -; j_gene: TRBJ2-7; CDR3aa: CAISGLTYEQYF; CDR3nt: TGTGCCATCTCCGGTCTTACCTACGAGCAGTACTTC
d_gene: -; v_gene: TRBV2; abundance: -; j_gene: TRBJ2-3; CDR3aa: CASQRERPDTQYF; CDR3nt: TGTGCCAGCCAGAGGGAAAGACCAGATACGCAGTATTTT
d_gene: -; v_gene: TRBV5-1; abundance: -; j_gene: TRBJ2-7; CDR3aa: CASSLEGLFNEQYF; CDR3nt: TGCGCCAGCAGCTTGGAAGGGCTTTTTAACGAGCAGTACTTC
d_gene: -; v_gene: TRBV6-2/TRBV6-3; abundance: -; j_gene: TRBJ2-5; CDR3aa: CASSYSAGGVQETQYF; CDR3nt: TGTGCCAGCAGTTACTCGGCAGGGGGGGTACAAGAGACCCAGTACTTC
d_gene: -; v_gene: TRBV29-1; abundance: -; j_gene: TRBJ2-7; CDR3aa: CSVRKDSYYEQYF; CDR3nt: TGCAGCGTCAGAAAGGACAGTTACTACGAGCAGTACTTC
d_gene: -; v_gene: TRBV29-1; abundance: -; j_gene: TRBJ1-1; CDR3aa: CSVEEGDTEAFF; CDR3nt: TGCAGCGTTGAAGAGGGGGACACTGAAGCTTTCTTT
d_gene: -; v_gene: TRBV5-4; abundance: -; j_gene: TRBJ2-5; CDR3aa: CASQGSAGLRQETQYF; CDR3nt: TGTGCCAGCCAGGGGTCGGCGGGGTTGAGGCAAGAGACCCAGTACTTC
d_gene: TRBD1; v_gene: TRBV6-2/TRBV6-3; abundance: -; j_gene: TRBJ1-1; CDR3aa: CASSETSWDRERSNTEAFF; CDR3nt: TGTGCCAGCAGTGAGACGTCTTGGGACAGGGAAAGGAGTAACACTGAAGCTTTCTTT
d_gene: TRBD2; v_gene: TRBV30; abundance: -; j_gene: TRBJ2-7; CDR3aa: CAWSGGGRRYEQYF; CDR3nt: TGTGCCTGGAGTGGAGGCGGGAGACGGTACGAGCAGTACTTC
d_gene: TRBD1; v_gene: TRBV20-1; abundance: -; j_gene: TRBJ1-3; CDR3aa: CSARRTGSSGNTIYF; CDR3nt: TGCAGTGCTAGAAGGACAGGGAGCTCTGGAAACACCATATATTTT
d_gene: -; v_gene: TRBV29-1; abundance: -; j_gene: TRBJ2-1; CDR3aa: CSVEKPSQGMGEQFF; CDR3nt: TGCAGCGTTGAAAAACCTAGTCAGGGGATGGGTGAGCAGTTCTTC
d_gene: -; v_gene: TRBV7-9; abundance: many; j_gene: TRBJ1-1; CDR3aa: CASSLDGSTEAFF; CDR3nt: TGTGCCAGCAGCTTAGACGGCTCGACTGAAGCTTTCTTT
d_gene: -; v_gene: TRBV20-1; abundance: -; j_gene: TRBJ2-7; CDR3aa: CSARDQVRSGF; CDR3nt: TGCAGTGCTAGAGATCAAGTCAGATCGGGCTTC
d_gene: -; v_gene: TRBV5-1; abundance: -; j_gene: TRBJ2-5; CDR3aa: CASSGGRAGYQETQYF; CDR3nt: TGCGCCAGCAGCGGGGGACGGGCAGGATACCAAGAGACCCAGTACTTC
d_gene: TRBD1; v_gene: TRBV7-6; abundance: -; j_gene: TRBJ2-3; CDR3aa: CASSLPTGEALDTQYF; CDR3nt: TGTGCCAGCAGCCTTCCGACAGGGGAGGCACTAGATACGCAGTATTTT
d_gene: -; v_gene: TRBV25-1; abundance: many; j_gene: TRBJ1-6; CDR3aa: CASRSSGGEASPLHF; CDR3nt: TGTGCCAGCAGATCGTCCGGAGGGGAGGCTTCACCCCTCCACTTT
d_gene: TRBD1; v_gene: TRBV11-2; abundance: many; j_gene: TRBJ2-7; CDR3aa: CASSLGQVYEQYF; CDR3nt: TGTGCCAGCAGCCTAGGACAGGTCTACGAGCAGTACTTC
d_gene: -; v_gene: TRBV12-3/TRBV12-4; abundance: many; j_gene: TRBJ2-2; CDR3aa: CASSASGELFF; CDR3nt: TGTGCCAGCAGTGCGTCCGGGGAGCTGTTTTTT
d_gene: -; v_gene: TRBV18; abundance: many; j_gene: TRBJ2-5; CDR3aa: CASSPTTDLKRETQYF; CDR3nt: TGTGCCAGCTCACCAACCACGGACCTCAAGCGAGAGACCCAGTACTTC
d_gene: -; v_gene: TRBV6-1; abundance: few; j_gene: TRBJ1-2; CDR3aa: CASSPRVVDGYTF; CDR3nt: TGTGCCAGCAGTCCCAGGGTCGTTGATGGCTACACCTTC
d_gene: -; v_gene: TRBV28; abundance: many; j_gene: TRBJ1-2; CDR3aa: CASSLEARGRNYGYTF; CDR3nt: TGTGCCAGCAGTCTAGAGGCTCGGGGCCGGAACTATGGCTACACCTTC
d_gene: TRBD1; v_gene: TRBV29-1; abundance: many; j_gene: TRBJ1-2; CDR3aa: CSVDPVGTVGGYTF; CDR3nt: TGCAGCGTTGACCCTGTGGGGACAGTCGGTGGCTACACCTTC
d_gene: -; v_gene: TRBV24-1; abundance: -; j_gene: TRBJ2-7; CDR3aa: CATSDSRGTPDEQYF; CDR3nt: TGTGCCACCAGTGATTCCCGGGGAACCCCCGACGAGCAGTACTTC
d_gene: -; v_gene: TRBV3-1; abundance: few; j_gene: TRBJ1-2; CDR3aa: CASSQGLRNLYGYTF; CDR3nt: TGTGCCAGCAGCCAAGGCTTGCGCAACTTATATGGCTACACCTTC
d_gene: -; v_gene: TRBV27; abundance: many; j_gene: TRBJ2-5; CDR3aa: CASSFRGLNQETQYF; CDR3nt: TGTGCCAGCAGTTTTCGGGGCTTGAACCAAGAGACCCAGTACTTC
d_gene: -; v_gene: TRBV7-3; abundance: few; j_gene: TRBJ2-2; CDR3aa: CASSLRETGELFF; CDR3nt: TGTGCCAGCAGCTTACGGGAGACCGGGGAGCTGTTTTTT